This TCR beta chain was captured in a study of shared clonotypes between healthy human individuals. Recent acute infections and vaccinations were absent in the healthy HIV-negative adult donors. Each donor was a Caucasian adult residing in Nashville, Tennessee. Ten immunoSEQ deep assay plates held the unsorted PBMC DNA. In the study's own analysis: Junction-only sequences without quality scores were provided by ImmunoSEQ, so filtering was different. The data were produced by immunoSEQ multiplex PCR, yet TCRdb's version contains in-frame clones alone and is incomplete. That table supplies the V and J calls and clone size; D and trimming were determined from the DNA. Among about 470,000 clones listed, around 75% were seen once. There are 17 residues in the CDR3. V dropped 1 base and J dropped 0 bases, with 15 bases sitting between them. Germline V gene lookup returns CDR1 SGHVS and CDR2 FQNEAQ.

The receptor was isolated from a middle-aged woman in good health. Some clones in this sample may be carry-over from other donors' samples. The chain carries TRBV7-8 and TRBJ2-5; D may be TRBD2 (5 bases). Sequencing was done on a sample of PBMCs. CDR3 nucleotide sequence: TGTGCCAGCAGCTTAGGTTCTGCGGGCCCCGACCAAGAGACCCAGTACTTC. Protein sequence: CASSLGSAGPDQETQYF. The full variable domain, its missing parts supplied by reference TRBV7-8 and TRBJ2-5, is GAGVSQSPRYKVAKRGQDVALRCDPISGHVSLFWYQQALGQGPEFLTYFQNEAQLDKSGLPSDRFFAERPEGSVSTLKIQRTQQEDSAVYLCASSLGSAGPDQETQYFGPGTRLLVL.